The 24 T cell receptor beta chains given below trace back to one sample, sequenced in a study of shared clonotypes between healthy human individuals. Using immunoSEQ multiplex PCR, the repertoire was profiled, and TCRdb retains in-frame clones only, with some absent. The sample carries some 660,000 clones, 55% to 85% recorded once. The sequencing input was memory CD4+ T cells sorted from blood. Specified subset: CD45RA-negative fraction. These receptors originate from a woman aged 25 to 39 in good health.

The chain employs TRBV29-1 and TRBJ2-5; D is uncertain. V shed 4 bases and J shed 5 bases, with 14 bases lying between them. Germline CDR1 reads SQVTM; CDR2 reads ANQGSEA. The length of the CDR3 is 13 residues. The CDR3 sequence is CSVGQALGETQYF. In DNA, the CDR3 is TGCAGCGTTGGGCAGGCCCTAGGGGAGACCCAGTACTTC.

A remark on this clone: Other nucleotide sequences in the sample specify the same CDR3. The CDR3 nucleotides read TGTGCCAGCAGCGAGGACCGTTACGAGCAGTACTTC. This codes for CASSEDRYEQYF. This chain joins TRBV2 and TRBJ2-7; D remains unclear. CDR3 size: 12 residues. Between the trimmed V and J ends, which lost 6 bases and 4 bases, there was a span of 10 bases. Germline V gives CDR1 SNHLY, CDR2 FYNNEI.

This clone showed up just a few times. The rearrangement links TRBV9 to TRBJ2-1; no definite D call. Trimming removed 0 bases from V and 0 bases from J, with 7 bases in between. Germline V gene lookup returns CDR1 SGDLS and CDR2 YYNGEE. The CDR3 is 15 amino acids. The CDR3 DNA reads as TGTGCCAGCAGCGTAGCGGAGAGCTCCTACAATGAGCAGTTCTTC. It is translated as CASSVAESSYNEQFF.

This clone occurred once. V and J are TRBV6-5 and TRBJ1-2, with D uncertain. This CDR3 has 15 residues. The V gene's germline CDR1 is MNHEY and CDR2 SVGAGI. V was clipped by 2 bases and J by 1 base, with 11 bases between them. CDR3 coding DNA: TGTGCCAGCAGTTACACCCCGACAAGTAACTATGGCTACACCTTC. The encoded protein is CASSYTPTSNYGYTF.

This clone was seen many times. This chain joins TRBV28 and TRBJ2-1, with D perhaps matching TRBD2 (6 bases). The ends were cut back, 10 bases at V and 3 bases at J, with 16 bases in the middle. The V gene's germline CDR1 is MDHEN and CDR2 SYDVKM. There are 14 residues in the CDR3. CDR3: CAISSGWDYNEQFF. The CDR3 DNA is TGTGCCATCTCGAGCGGGTGGGACTACAATGAGCAGTTCTTC.

J is TRBJ2-7 and V is TRBV25-1; a possible D gene is TRBD2 (6 bases). CDR3 size: 16 residues. V lost 7 bases and J 2 bases, leaving 21 bases between the germline ends. Germline V lookup: CDR1 MGHDK, CDR2 SYGVNS. The CDR3 nucleotides read TGTGCCAGCACGGGCCTCGGGACTTCGAAGACCTACGAGCAGTACTTC. Encoded protein: CASTGLGTSKTYEQYF.

V is TRBV29-1 and J is TRBJ1-1, with a possible D match to TRBD1 (5 bases). From germline, CDR1 is SQVTM and CDR2 ANQGSEA. Trimming took off 7 bases at V and 6 bases at J, with 18 bases between the two ends. The CDR3 extends over 13 amino acids. In nucleotides, the CDR3 is TGCAGCGCTCGCGAACGGGGCGTCGCTGAAGCTTTCTTT. Translation: CSARERGVAEAFF.

The chain is built from TRBV27 and TRBJ2-7; 9 positions match TRBD2. The trim removed 8 bases at V and 3 bases at J, leaving 8 bases unmatched. The CDR3 has 14 residues. Germline loops: CDR1 MNHEY, CDR2 SMNVEV (reference sequence). This chain's CDR3 is CASGSGRERYEQYF. CDR3 DNA: TGTGCCAGCGGTAGCGGGAGAGAACGCTACGAGCAGTACTTC.

The chain recombines TRBV28 with TRBJ2-2; D possibly corresponds to TRBD2 (5 bases). The CDR3 extends over 13 amino acids. V was clipped by 11 bases and J by 4 bases, with 14 bases between them. In germline, CDR1 is MDHEN, CDR2 SYDVKM. CDR3 protein: CAHSGISTGELFF. CDR3 nucleotide sequence: TGTGCCCACAGCGGAATTTCCACCGGGGAGCTGTTTTTT.

The chain recombines TRBV11-1 with TRBJ1-1; 7 bases match TRBD1. Per germline, CDR1 SGHAT and CDR2 FQDESV (reference sequence). The CDR3 contains 16 residues. V trimming: 5 bases; J trimming: 1 base; junction bases outside the gene matches: 10. This chain's CDR3 is CASSGGGGAGNTEAFF. CDR3 sequence (DNA): TGTGCCAGCAGCGGAGGAGGGGGCGCCGGGAACACTGAAGCTTTCTTT.

A few counts support this clone. The chain is built from TRBV4-1 and TRBJ1-5; a weak D match, TRBD1 (6 bases). Germline assignment: CDR1 MGHRA and CDR2 YSYEKL. CDR3 size: 15 residues. V lost 0 bases and J lost 6, with 12 bases in between. This CDR3 is CASSQEQGTSQPQHF. CDR3 bases: TGCGCCAGCAGCCAAGAGCAGGGGACGAGTCAGCCCCAGCATTTT.

This clone was seen once. The genes are TRBV27 and TRBJ1-1; D is undetermined. Trimming stripped 7 bases from V and 0 bases from J, with 9 bases between. This CDR3 region has 13 residues. Germline CDR1 MNHEY, CDR2 SMNVEV (reference sequence). The CDR3 DNA reads as TGTGCCAGCACGTCAGGCTTGAACACTGAAGCTTTCTTT. It yields the protein CASTSGLNTEAFF.

The sample holds a few counts of this clone. Other DNA sequences in this sample translate to the same CDR3. This rearrangement joins TRBV5-1 to TRBJ2-1; weak D call: TRBD2 (5 bases). The length of the CDR3 is 15 residues. Germline V gives CDR1 SGHRS, CDR2 YFSETQ. Trimming shortened V by 3 bases and J by 0 bases, and 10 bases separated the two germline ends. The DNA of the CDR3 is TGCGCCAGCAGCTCGGACTCCAGCTCCTACAATGAGCAGTTCTTC. It specifies CASSSDSSSYNEQFF.

This rearrangement joins TRBV27 to TRBJ1-5; a weak D match, TRBD1 (6 bases). V was clipped by 0 bases and J by 7 bases, with 19 bases between them. The CDR3 spans 17 residues. Germline lookup yields CDR1 MNHEY and CDR2 SMNVEV (reference sequence). CDR3 residues: CASSLSGATGSRQPQHF. The CDR3 DNA reads as TGTGCCAGCAGTTTATCGGGCGCAACAGGGTCCCGGCAGCCCCAGCATTTT.

The chain has TRBV27 and TRBJ2-7, with D tentatively TRBD1 (6 bases). CDR3 length: 16 residues. Trimming pared 4 bases from V and 1 base from J, leaving 17 bases between. Germline CDR1 is MNHEY and CDR2 is SMNVEV (reference sequence). This chain's CDR3 is CASSSLGHVVSYEQYF. Written as DNA, the CDR3 is TGTGCCAGCAGTTCCCTGGGACACGTAGTTTCCTACGAGCAGTACTTC.

The gene calls are TRBV7-6 and TRBJ2-7, with a weak D call TRBD2 (6 bases). Per the germline V gene, CDR1 is SGHVS and CDR2 is FNYEAQ. This CDR3 has 14 amino acids. V lost 5 bases, J lost 0 bases, and 11 bases lay in between. CDR3: CASSPGDSSYEQYF. The CDR3 DNA sequence: TGTGCCAGCAGCCCGGGGGACTCCTCCTACGAGCAGTACTTC.

The chain employs TRBV28 and TRBJ2-7; 10 bases line up with TRBD2. This CDR3 contains 15 residues. V was pared by 3 bases and J by 2 bases, with 4 bases of the junction left unmatched. Germline assignment: CDR1 MDHEN and CDR2 SYDVKM. CDR3 coding DNA: TGTGCCAGCAGTTTTCTCAGCGGGAGGGCCTACGAGCAGTACTTC. Its translation is CASSFLSGRAYEQYF. Drawing the rest from reference TRBV28 and TRBJ2-7, the complete variable domain is DVKVTQSSRYLVKRTGEKVFLECVQDMDHENMFWYRQDPGLGLRLIYFSYDVKMKEKGDIPEGYSVSREKKERFSLILESASTNQTSMYLCASSFLSGRAYEQYFGPGTRLTVT.

This sequence joins TRBV5-1 and TRBJ2-3; 8 nucleotides match TRBD2. The V segment lost 5 bases and the J segment 3 bases; nucleotides outside the gene matches: 11. CDR1 and CDR2 (germline): SGHRS, YFSETQ. This CDR3 is 16 amino acids long. CDR3 sequence: CASRPWTASGTDTQYF. The CDR3 DNA sequence: TGCGCCAGCAGACCATGGACGGCTAGCGGGACAGATACGCAGTATTTT.

CDR3 in amino acids: CASRPGTGGLEAFF. CDR3 nucleotides: TGTGCCAGTAGGCCTGGGACAGGGGGTCTTGAAGCTTTCTTT. The chain combines TRBV19 with TRBJ1-1, with 11 bases that match TRBD1. Looked up from germline, CDR1 is LNHDA and CDR2 is SQIVND (reference sequence). The CDR3 consists of 14 residues. The V segment lost 6 bases and the J segment 7 bases; nucleotides outside the gene matches: 7.

CDR3: CASSLFGGGRETQYF. CDR3 nucleotides: TGTGCCAGCAGCTTATTCGGAGGAGGCAGAGAGACCCAGTACTTC. The genes are TRBV7-9 and TRBJ2-5, with TRBD2 as a possible D gene (5 bases). Trimming removed 2 bases at V and 4 bases at J, with 14 bases between. Germline V CDR1 and CDR2: SEHNR, FQNEAQ (reference sequence). The CDR3 covers 15 residues.

The chain recombines TRBV5-6 with TRBJ2-7, with 7 bases aligning to TRBD1. The V segment lost 1 base and the J segment 2 bases; nucleotides outside the gene matches: 3. CDR1 and CDR2 from the germline V gene are SGHDT and YYEEEE. The CDR3 runs 14 residues. The CDR3 here is CASSLWDSTYEQYF. The CDR3 nucleotides are TGTGCCAGCAGCTTGTGGGACAGTACCTACGAGCAGTACTTC.

The rearrangement uses TRBV19 and TRBJ2-1; 7 bases line up with TRBD2. From germline, CDR1 is LNHDA and CDR2 SQIVND (reference sequence). V shed 5 bases and J 10 bases; nucleotides not matched to a gene: 5. The CDR3 runs 12 residues. The CDR3 DNA reads TGTGCCAGTAGTCATCGACTAGCCGAGCAGTTCTTC. The encoded protein is CASSHRLAEQFF. Drawing the rest from reference TRBV19 and TRBJ2-1, the complete variable domain is DGGITQSPKYLFRKEGQNVTLSCEQNLNHDAMYWYRQDPGQGLRLIYYSQIVNDFQKGDIAEGYSVSREKKESFPLTVTSAQKNPTAFYLCASSHRLAEQFFGPGTRLTVL.

The chain combines TRBV10-2 with TRBJ2-1, with a weak D call TRBD2 (6 bases). CDR1 and CDR2 from the germline V gene are WSHSY and SAAADI. V gave up 3 bases and J gave up 0 bases, with 18 bases separating them. The CDR3 has 18 residues. The CDR3 DNA reads TGCGCCAGCAGTGACCCCGTTTGGCGGGACCCCTCCTACAATGAGCAGTTCTTC. Translation gives CASSDPVWRDPSYNEQFF.

The chain has TRBV21-1 and TRBJ2-7. TRBV21-1 is a recognized pseudogene. The CDR3 contains 17 residues. As DNA, the CDR3 is TGTGCCAGCAGCGGATTAGAACGGACCGTCAGGCCCTACGAGCAGTACTTC. It yields the protein CASSGLERTVRPYEQYF.